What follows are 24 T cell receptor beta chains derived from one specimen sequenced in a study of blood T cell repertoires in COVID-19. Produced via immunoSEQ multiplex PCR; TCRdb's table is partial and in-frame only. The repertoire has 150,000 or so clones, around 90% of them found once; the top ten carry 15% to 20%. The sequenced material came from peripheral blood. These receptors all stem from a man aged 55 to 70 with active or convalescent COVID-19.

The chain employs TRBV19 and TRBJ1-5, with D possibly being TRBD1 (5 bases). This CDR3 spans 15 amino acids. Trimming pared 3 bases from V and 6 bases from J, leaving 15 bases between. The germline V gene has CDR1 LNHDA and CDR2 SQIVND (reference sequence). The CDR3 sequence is CASSIGGSKGQPQHF. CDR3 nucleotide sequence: TGTGCCAGTAGTATCGGGGGAAGTAAGGGTCAGCCCCAGCATTTT.

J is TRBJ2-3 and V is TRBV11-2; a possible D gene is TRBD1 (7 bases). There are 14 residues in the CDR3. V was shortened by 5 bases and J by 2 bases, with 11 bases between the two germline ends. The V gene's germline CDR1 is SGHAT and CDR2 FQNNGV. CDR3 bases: TGTGCCAGCAGCCGCGGGACAGACACAGATACGCAGTATTTT. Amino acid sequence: CASSRGTDTDTQYF.

The CDR3 spells CSAKPGTGGTEAFF. The DNA of the CDR3 is TGCAGCGCTAAACCCGGGACAGGGGGCACTGAAGCTTTCTTT. The V gene is TRBV29-1, the J gene TRBJ1-1, with 11 bases lining up with TRBD1. Germline lookup yields CDR1 SQVTM and CDR2 ANQGSEA. The V segment lost 7 bases and the J segment 4 bases; nucleotides outside the gene matches: 8. The CDR3 contains 14 residues.

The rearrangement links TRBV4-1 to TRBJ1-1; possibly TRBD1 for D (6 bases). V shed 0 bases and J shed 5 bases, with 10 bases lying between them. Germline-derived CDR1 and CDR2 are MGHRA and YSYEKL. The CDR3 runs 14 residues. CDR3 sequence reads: CASSQETGWTEAFF. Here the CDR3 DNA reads TGCGCCAGCAGCCAAGAAACAGGGTGGACTGAAGCTTTCTTT.

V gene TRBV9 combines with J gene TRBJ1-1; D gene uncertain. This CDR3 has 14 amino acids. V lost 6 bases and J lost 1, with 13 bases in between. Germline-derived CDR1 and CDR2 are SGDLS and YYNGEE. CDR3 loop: CASKKLPGNTEAFF. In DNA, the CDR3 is TGTGCCAGCAAAAAGTTACCAGGGAACACTGAAGCTTTCTTT.

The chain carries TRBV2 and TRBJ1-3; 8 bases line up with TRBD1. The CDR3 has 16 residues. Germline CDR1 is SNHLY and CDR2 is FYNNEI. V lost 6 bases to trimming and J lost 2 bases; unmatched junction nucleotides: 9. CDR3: CASSGAQGAPGNTIYF. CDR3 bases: TGTGCCAGCAGCGGGGCGCAGGGGGCGCCTGGAAACACCATATATTTT.

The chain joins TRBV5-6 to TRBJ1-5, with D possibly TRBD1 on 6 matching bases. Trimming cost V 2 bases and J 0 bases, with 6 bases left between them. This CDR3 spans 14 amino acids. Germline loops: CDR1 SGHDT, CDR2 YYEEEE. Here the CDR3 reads CASSFRGSNQPQHF. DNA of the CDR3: TGTGCCAGCAGCTTCAGGGGTAGCAATCAGCCCCAGCATTTT. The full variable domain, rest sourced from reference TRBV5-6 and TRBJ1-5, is DAGVTQSPTHLIKTRGQQVTLRCSPKSGHDTVSWYQQALGQGPQFIFQYYEEEERQRGNFPDRFSGHQFPNYSSELNVNALLLGDSALYLCASSFRGSNQPQHFGDGTRLSIL.

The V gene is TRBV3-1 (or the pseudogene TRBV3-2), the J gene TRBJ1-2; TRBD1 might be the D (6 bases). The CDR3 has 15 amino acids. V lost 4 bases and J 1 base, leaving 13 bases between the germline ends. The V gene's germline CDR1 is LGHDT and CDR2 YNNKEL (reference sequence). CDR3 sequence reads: CASSRWTEFNYGYTF. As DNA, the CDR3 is TGTGCCAGCAGCCGTTGGACAGAGTTTAACTATGGCTACACCTTC.

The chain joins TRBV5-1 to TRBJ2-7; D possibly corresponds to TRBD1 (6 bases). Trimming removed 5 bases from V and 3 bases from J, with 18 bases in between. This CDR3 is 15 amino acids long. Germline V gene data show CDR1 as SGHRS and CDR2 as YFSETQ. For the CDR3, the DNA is TGCGCCAGCAGTTCACAGGGTGGAAGGGACTACGAGCAGTACTTC. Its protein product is CASSSQGGRDYEQYF.

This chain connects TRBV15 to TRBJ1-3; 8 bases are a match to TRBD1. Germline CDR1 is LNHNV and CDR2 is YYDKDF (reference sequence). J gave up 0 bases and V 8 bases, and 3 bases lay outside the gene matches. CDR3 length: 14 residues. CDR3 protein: CATRTGGSGNTIYF. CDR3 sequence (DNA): TGTGCCACCCGCACAGGGGGCTCTGGAAACACCATATATTTT.

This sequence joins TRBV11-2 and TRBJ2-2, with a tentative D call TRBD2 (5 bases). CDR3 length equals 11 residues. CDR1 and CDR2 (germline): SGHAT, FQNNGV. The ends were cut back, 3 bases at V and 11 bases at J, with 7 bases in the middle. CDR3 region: CASSLGVELFF. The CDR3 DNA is TGTGCCAGCAGCTTGGGAGTTGAGCTGTTTTTT.

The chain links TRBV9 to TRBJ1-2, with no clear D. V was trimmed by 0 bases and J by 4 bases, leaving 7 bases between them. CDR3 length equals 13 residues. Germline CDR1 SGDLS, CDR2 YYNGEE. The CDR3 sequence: CASSVERSYGYTF. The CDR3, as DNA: TGTGCCAGCAGCGTAGAAAGGAGCTATGGCTACACCTTC.

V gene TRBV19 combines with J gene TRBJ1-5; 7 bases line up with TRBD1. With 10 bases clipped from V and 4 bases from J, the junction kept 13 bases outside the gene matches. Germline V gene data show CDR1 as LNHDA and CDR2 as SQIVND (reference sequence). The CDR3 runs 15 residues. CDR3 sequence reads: CATTPTGLHNQPQHF. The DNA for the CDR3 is TGTGCCACAACACCGACAGGGCTTCATAATCAGCCCCAGCATTTT.

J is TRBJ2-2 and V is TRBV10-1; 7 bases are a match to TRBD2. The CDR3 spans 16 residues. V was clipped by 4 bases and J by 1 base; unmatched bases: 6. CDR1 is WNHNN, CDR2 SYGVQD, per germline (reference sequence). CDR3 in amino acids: CASSGGGLGNTGELFF. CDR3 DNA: TGCGCCAGCAGTGGGGGGGGTTTAGGGAACACCGGGGAGCTGTTTTTT.

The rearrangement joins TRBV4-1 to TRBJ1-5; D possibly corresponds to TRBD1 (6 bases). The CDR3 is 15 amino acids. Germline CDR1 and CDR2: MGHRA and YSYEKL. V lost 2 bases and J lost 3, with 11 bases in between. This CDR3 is CASSQFRDTNQPQHF. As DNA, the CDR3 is TGCGCCAGCAGCCAATTCCGGGACACCAATCAGCCCCAGCATTTT.

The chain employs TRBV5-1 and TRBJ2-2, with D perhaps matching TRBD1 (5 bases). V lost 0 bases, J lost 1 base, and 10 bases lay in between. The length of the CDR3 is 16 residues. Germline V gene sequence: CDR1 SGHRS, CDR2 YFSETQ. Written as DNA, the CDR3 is TGCGCCAGCAGCTTGGGACAGTTACGGAACACCGGGGAGCTGTTTTTT. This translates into CASSLGQLRNTGELFF. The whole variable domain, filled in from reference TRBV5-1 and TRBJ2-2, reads KAGVTQTPRYLIKTRGQQVTLSCSPISGHRSVSWYQQTPGQGLQFLFEYFSETQRNKGNFPGRFSGRQFSNSRSEMNVSTLELGDSALYLCASSLGQLRNTGELFFGEGSRLTVL.

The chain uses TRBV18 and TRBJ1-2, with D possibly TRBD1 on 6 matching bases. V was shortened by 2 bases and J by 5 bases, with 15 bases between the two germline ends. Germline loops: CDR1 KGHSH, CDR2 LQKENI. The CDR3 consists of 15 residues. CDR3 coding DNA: TGTGCCAGCTCACCAGGGACACAAGTCCTATATGGCTACACCTTC. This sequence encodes CASSPGTQVLYGYTF.

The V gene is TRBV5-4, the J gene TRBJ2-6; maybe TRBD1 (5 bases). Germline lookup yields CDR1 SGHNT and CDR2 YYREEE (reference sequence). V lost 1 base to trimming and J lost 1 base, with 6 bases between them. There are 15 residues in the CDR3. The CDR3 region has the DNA TGTGCCAGCAGCTTGCAGGGATCTGGGGCCAACGTCCTGACTTTC. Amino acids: CASSLQGSGANVLTF.

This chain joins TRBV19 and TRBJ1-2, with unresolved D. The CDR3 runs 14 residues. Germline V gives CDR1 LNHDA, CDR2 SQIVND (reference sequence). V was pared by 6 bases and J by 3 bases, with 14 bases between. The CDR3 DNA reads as TGTGCCAGTAGCACCTCAGCGAGGGACTATGGCTACACCTTC. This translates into CASSTSARDYGYTF.

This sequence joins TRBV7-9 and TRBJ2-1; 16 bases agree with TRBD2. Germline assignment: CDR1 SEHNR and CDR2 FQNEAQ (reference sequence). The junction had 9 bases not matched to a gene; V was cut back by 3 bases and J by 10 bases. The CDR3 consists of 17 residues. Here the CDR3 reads CASSFAGTSGRAGEQFF. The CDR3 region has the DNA TGTGCCAGCAGCTTCGCCGGGACTAGCGGGAGGGCCGGGGAGCAGTTCTTC.

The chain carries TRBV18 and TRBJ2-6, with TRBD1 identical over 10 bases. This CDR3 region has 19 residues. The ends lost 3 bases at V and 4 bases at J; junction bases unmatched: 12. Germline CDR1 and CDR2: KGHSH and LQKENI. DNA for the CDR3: TGTGCCAGCTCACCCCCCGGGACAGGGGTTTATTCCGGGGCCAACGTCCTGACTTTC. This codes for CASSPPGTGVYSGANVLTF. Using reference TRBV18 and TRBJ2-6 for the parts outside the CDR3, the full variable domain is NAGVMQNPRHLVRRRGQEARLRCSPMKGHSHVYWYRQLPEEGLKFMVYLQKENIIDESGMPKERFSAEFPKEGPSILRIQQVVRGDSAAYFCASSPPGTGVYSGANVLTFGAGSRLTVL.

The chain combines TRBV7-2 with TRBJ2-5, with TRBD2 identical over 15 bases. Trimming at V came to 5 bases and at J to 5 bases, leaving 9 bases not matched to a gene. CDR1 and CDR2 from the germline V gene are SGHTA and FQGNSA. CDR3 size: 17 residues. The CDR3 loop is CASSPGTSGGLGETQYF. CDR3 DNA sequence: TGTGCCAGCAGCCCCGGGACTAGCGGGGGGTTGGGGGAGACCCAGTACTTC.

The CDR3 nucleotides read TGTGCCACCTTCTGGACAGGGGGTAACACCGGGGAGCTGTTTTTT. It specifies CATFWTGGNTGELFF. The V call is TRBV6-5, the J call TRBJ2-2, with TRBD1 identical over 10 bases. The CDR3 length is 15 residues. The junction had 7 bases not matched to a gene; V was cut back by 10 bases and J by 2 bases. From germline, CDR1 is MNHEY and CDR2 SVGAGI.

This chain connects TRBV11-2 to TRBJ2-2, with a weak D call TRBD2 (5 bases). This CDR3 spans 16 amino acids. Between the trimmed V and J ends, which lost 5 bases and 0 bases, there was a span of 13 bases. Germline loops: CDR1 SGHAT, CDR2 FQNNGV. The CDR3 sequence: CASSPTRVANTGELFF. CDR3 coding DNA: TGTGCCAGCAGCCCGACGCGGGTCGCGAACACCGGGGAGCTGTTTTTT.